This T cell receptor (beta chain) was recorded in a study of technical replicates of blood from a handful of donors (dated by TCRdb to the late 2010s). The CDR3 holds 18 amino acids from the cysteine to the phenylalanine. The read is trimmed to its CDR3 DNA, 54 bases read in frame from base 1. Worth noting for this clone: Its antigen specificity is not known. Per-nucleotide qualities are absent, and no much larger clonotype sits a single base away.

The library came from the immunoSEQ multiplex PCR assay. TCRdb took over this immuneACCESS table, retaining in-frame rearrangements with V and J assigned. Such tables are incomplete; in checked studies, under half of the missing clones stem from an unresolved V gene, and the remainder is unexplained. In all, the sample holds roughly 70,000 clones, and roughly 93% of those were seen once. 0.25% of the sample belongs to the ten largest clones. Sequencing used T cells isolated from PBMCs. The TCR sequence derives from a human donor in good health. The sequence joins TRBV1 to TRBJ2-2; the D call of TRBD2 is as the table states it, not checked on the DNA. TRBV1 counts as a pseudogene. The CDR3 corresponds to CTSSHDPLAGGHTGELFF. The nucleotide sequence is TGCACCAGCAGCCATGACCCCCTAGCGGGAGGGCACACCGGGGAGCTGTTTTTT.